This section outlines one TCR beta chain sequence together with its context. Its antigen is unknown. The sample is drawn from a study of spatial heterogeneity in lung cancer. Study summary: Samples were donated by 72 untreated early-stage non-small cell lung cancer patients.

CDR3 length equals 15 residues. The germline gives CDR1 ENHRY, CDR2 SYGVKD. Deletions cut 3 bases from V and 7 bases from J, with 13 bases between. TCRdb processed the 5' RACE reads anew with MiXCR; each CDR3 protein has one entry. The top ten clones hold roughly a fifth of a sample with 20,000 to 25,000 distinct CDR3 sequences, roughly 9.7% of them seen once. Documented time point: blood at routine non-recurrence follow-up after resection. Findings and limits, study-wide: The appearance of ubiquitous expanded tumor TCRs in blood was greater at resection than follow-up.

The TCR was taken from a male donor with early-stage non-small cell lung cancer. The starting material was PBMCs, obtained at follow-up. The chain uses TRBV10-3 and TRBJ1-6; the D is unclear. CDR3 region: CAISERDQLNSPLHF. Written as DNA, the CDR3 is TGTGCCATCAGTGAAAGGGATCAACTAAATTCACCCCTCCACTTT.